Following are 29 T cell receptor beta chains from one sample sequenced in a study of CD8+ T cells in alopecia areata. Treatment noted: oral pan-JAK inhibitor, 5-10 mg twice daily. Extraction of RNA preceded its reverse transcription into cDNA, which served as the sequencing template. Assay used: immunoSEQ multiplex PCR; TCRdb lists only in-frame clones, some missing. This sample has 110,000 to 150,000 clones, with 45% to 65% found just once. Specimen: CD8+ T cells sorted from blood, collected at week 4, from a patient treated with tofacitinib. The receptors come from a human donor with alopecia areata.

This clone was detected a few times. The chain links TRBV6-1 to TRBJ1-6; no firm D call. The CDR3 runs 12 residues. The V and J ends lost 5 bases and 5 bases respectively, with 4 bases between them. Germline loops: CDR1 MNHNS, CDR2 SASEGT. The CDR3 DNA is TGTGCCAGCAGTTCCGATAATTCACCCCTCCACTTT. Translation: CASSSDNSPLHF.

V is TRBV5-8 and J is TRBJ2-3; 8 bases map to TRBD1. Unmatched junction bases numbered 13, after V lost 2 bases and J lost 5 bases. Germline-derived CDR1 and CDR2 are SGHTS and YDEGEE. The CDR3 is 17 residues long. The CDR3: CASSLLTGGKKEDTQYF. The CDR3 coding sequence is TGTGCCAGCAGCTTACTCACAGGGGGTAAAAAGGAAGATACGCAGTATTTT.

The V call is TRBV6-5, the J call TRBJ2-2; D is unresolved. Germline CDR1 MNHEY, CDR2 SVGAGI. Trimming left V 2 bases short and J 6 bases short, with 7 bases between. The CDR3 sequence is 13 residues long. This CDR3 is CASSYRDSGELFF. In nucleotides, the CDR3 is TGTGCCAGCAGTTACAGGGATTCCGGGGAGCTGTTTTTT.

V and J are TRBV4-2 and TRBJ1-1, with D perhaps matching TRBD1 (6 bases). Germline V gives CDR1 LGHNA, CDR2 YNFKEQ. The CDR3 totals 16 residues. V was clipped by 2 bases and J by 5 bases, with 18 bases between them. The CDR3: CASSQRELGAGTEAFF. CDR3 bases: TGTGCCAGCAGCCAACGGGAATTGGGGGCTGGAACTGAAGCTTTCTTT.

J is TRBJ1-6 and V is TRBV2; 10 nucleotides match TRBD1. With 0 bases clipped from V and 9 bases from J, the junction kept 5 bases outside the gene matches. This CDR3 region has 16 residues. Germline assignment: CDR1 SNHLY and CDR2 FYNNEI. CDR3 DNA: TGTGCCAGCAGTGAAGCTATAGGACAGGGGGTTTCACCCCTCCACTTT. This sequence encodes CASSEAIGQGVSPLHF.

This clone was seen more than once but under ten times. CDR3 nucleotides: TGCGCCAGCAGCCAAGATAGCGGAGACAGCCTCTACGAGCAGTACTTC. Protein: CASSQDSGDSLYEQYF. The J gene is TRBJ2-7, the V gene TRBV4-3; weak D call: TRBD2 (6 bases). This CDR3 is 16 amino acids long. V lost 0 bases and J lost 3, with 15 bases in between. Per the germline V gene, CDR1 is LGHNA and CDR2 is YSLEER.

The table lists this clone with a few counts. CDR3 residues: CASSGPSGGGETQYF. CDR3 nucleotide sequence: TGTGCCAGCAGCGGACCTAGCGGGGGAGGAGAGACCCAGTACTTC. The chain combines TRBV7-9 with TRBJ2-5; TRBD2 matches 10 bases. Germline CDR1 and CDR2: SEHNR and FQNEAQ (reference sequence). The J segment lost 4 bases and the V segment lost 5 bases, leaving 7 bases of the junction unmatched. This CDR3 contains 15 residues.

The V and J genes are TRBV9 and TRBJ2-1; tentative D call: TRBD2 (7 bases). V dropped 5 bases and J dropped 0 bases, with 12 bases sitting between them. The CDR3 has 15 residues. Per the germline V gene, CDR1 is SGDLS and CDR2 is YYNGEE. The CDR3 nucleotides are TGTGCCAGCAGTGCGGGGGCCGACTCCTACAATGAGCAGTTCTTC. Translated: CASSAGADSYNEQFF.

V and J are TRBV7-9 and TRBJ1-5; 9 positions agree with TRBD1. V was pared by 1 base and J by 1 base, with 5 bases of the junction left unmatched. CDR1 SEHNR and CDR2 FQNEAQ come from the germline V gene (reference sequence). CDR3 length: 17 amino acids. The CDR3 DNA reads as TGTGCCAGCAGCTTAGACAGGGGGCGCGTGAGCAATCAGCCCCAGCATTTT. It specifies CASSLDRGRVSNQPQHF.

This clone was recorded a few times. The rearrangement uses TRBV19 and TRBJ1-5; 7 positions match TRBD1. Germline loops: CDR1 LNHDA, CDR2 SQIVND (reference sequence). The CDR3 loop spans 15 amino acids. Trimming at V came to 3 bases and at J to 4 bases, leaving 6 bases not matched to a gene. CDR3 protein: CASSIMGQKNQPQHF. DNA for the CDR3: TGTGCCAGTAGTATTATGGGACAGAAAAATCAGCCCCAGCATTTT. The full variable domain, with the rest looked up from reference TRBV19 and TRBJ1-5, is DGGITQSPKYLFRKEGQNVTLSCEQNLNHDAMYWYRQDPGQGLRLIYYSQIVNDFQKGDIAEGYSVSREKKESFPLTVTSAQKNPTAFYLCASSIMGQKNQPQHFGDGTRLSIL.

Only a few counts were recorded for this clone. The chain has TRBV30 and TRBJ2-7, with 9 positions matching TRBD1. Trimming at V came to 4 bases and at J to 5 bases, leaving 9 bases not matched to a gene. This CDR3 is 14 amino acids long. From germline, CDR1 is GTSNPN and CDR2 SVGIG (reference sequence). CDR3 protein: CAWTGTGPSHEQYF. Written as DNA, the CDR3 is TGTGCCTGGACCGGGACAGGGCCTTCGCACGAGCAGTACTTC.

The rearrangement links TRBV6-5 to TRBJ2-3; D is uncertain. This CDR3 region has 13 residues. V was shortened by 4 bases and J by 0 bases, with 5 bases between the two germline ends. Looked up from germline, CDR1 is MNHEY and CDR2 is SVGAGI. Here the CDR3 DNA reads TGTGCCAGCAGTTTAATTAGCACAGATACGCAGTATTTT. Its protein is CASSLISTDTQYF.

A word on this clone: Distinct nucleotide sequences in the sample also encode this CDR3. The chain recombines TRBV30 with TRBJ1-1, with D uncertain. The CDR3 loop spans 12 amino acids. Germline-derived CDR1 and CDR2 are GTSNPN and SVGIG (reference sequence). V was shortened by 5 bases and J by 4 bases, with 11 bases between the two germline ends. The CDR3 bases are TGTGCCTGGCGCCCTGGAGGCACTGAAGCTTTCTTT. Translation gives CAWRPGGTEAFF.

The chain is built from TRBV30 and TRBJ1-5; the D gene is possibly TRBD1 (6 bases). The germline CDR1 and CDR2 sequences are GTSNPN and SVGIG (reference sequence). V shed 1 base and J shed 4 bases, with 11 bases lying between them. CDR3 length: 14 residues. The CDR3, as DNA: TGTGCCTGGAGTGACAGGGCTTTAAATCAGCCCCAGCATTTT. Its protein product is CAWSDRALNQPQHF.

The chain links TRBV14 to TRBJ2-2, with D perhaps matching TRBD2 (6 bases). CDR3 length equals 17 residues. The germline gives CDR1 SGHDN, CDR2 FVKESK. V was trimmed by 3 bases and J by 0 bases, leaving 14 bases between them. Here the CDR3 reads CASSHIGLTANTGELFF. CDR3 DNA sequence: TGTGCCAGCAGCCACATCGGACTAACCGCGAACACCGGGGAGCTGTTTTTT.

This chain connects TRBV25-1 to TRBJ2-1, with a weak D call TRBD2 (5 bases). The CDR3 sequence is 12 residues long. Trimming cost V 6 bases and J 4 bases, with 7 bases left between them. CDR1 is MGHDK and CDR2 is SYGVNS in the germline V gene. For the CDR3, the DNA is TGTGCCAGCAGGTGGAGGTACAATGAGCAGTTCTTC. This sequence encodes CASRWRYNEQFF.

This clone has a single count. The CDR3 coding sequence is TGTGCCAGCAGCGTAGAGGGACAAAGCACAGATACGCAGTATTTT. As protein: CASSVEGQSTDTQYF. The chain carries TRBV9 and TRBJ2-3; possibly TRBD1 for D (6 bases). V lost 0 bases and J 0 bases, leaving 8 bases between the germline ends. CDR3 size: 15 residues. Germline CDR1 is SGDLS and CDR2 is YYNGEE.

The V call is TRBV7-9, the J call TRBJ2-5; TRBD2 is a possible D gene (6 bases). Trimming stripped 7 bases from V and 7 bases from J, with 13 bases between. The CDR3 is 12 amino acids. Germline CDR1 and CDR2: SEHNR and FQNEAQ (reference sequence). The CDR3: CASTYLSGTQYF. CDR3 DNA sequence: TGTGCCAGCACCTACCTTAGCGGGACCCAGTACTTC.

The chain joins TRBV7-9 to TRBJ2-7, with D perhaps matching TRBD1 or TRBD2 (5 bases each). Trimming took 5 bases from V and 4 from J, leaving 12 bases between them. The germline gives CDR1 SEHNR, CDR2 FQNEAQ (reference sequence). This CDR3 is 13 amino acids long. DNA of the CDR3: TGTGCCAGCAGCACCGGGACGGATTACGAGCAGTACTTC. Its protein is CASSTGTDYEQYF.

This clone appeared a single time. This chain joins TRBV19 and TRBJ1-6; D unclear. The V end lost 3 bases, the J end lost 12 bases, and 12 bases lay between the germline ends. From germline, CDR1 is LNHDA and CDR2 SQIVND (reference sequence). This CDR3 region has 13 residues. The DNA of the CDR3 is TGTGCCAGTAGTATTGGGCAGAATGGACCCCTCCACTTT. This encodes CASSIGQNGPLHF.

The sample holds one count of this clone. V gene TRBV6-5 combines with J gene TRBJ1-5; no clear D gene. The V gene lost 0 bases and the J gene lost 4 bases, with 10 bases spanning the gap. CDR3 length equals 15 residues. Looked up from germline, CDR1 is MNHEY and CDR2 is SVGAGI. CDR3 bases: TGTGCCAGCAGTTACTCTGGCGGACCGAATCAGCCCCAGCATTTT. Its protein product is CASSYSGGPNQPQHF.

This chain connects TRBV6-1 to TRBJ2-3, with 9 bases matching TRBD2. Germline V gene lookup returns CDR1 MNHNS and CDR2 SASEGT. This CDR3 has 17 residues. The ends lost 0 bases at V and 6 bases at J; junction bases unmatched: 10. CDR3 nucleotide sequence: TGTGCCAGCAGTGAAGCGCTTGCTAGCGGGGCCGGGGATACGCAGTATTTT. Its protein is CASSEALASGAGDTQYF.

The chain is built from TRBV2 and TRBJ1-5; D is unresolved. The germline V gene encodes CDR1 SNHLY and CDR2 FYNNEI. V lost 3 bases and J 3 bases, leaving 12 bases between the germline ends. The CDR3 sequence is 15 residues long. CDR3 nucleotides: TGTGCCAGCAGTGACGCAGGCGTCCCCAATCAGCCCCAGCATTTT. Residues: CASSDAGVPNQPQHF.

Ten or more counts support this clone. This chain's CDR3 is CASSDSGGASDTQYF. CDR3 nucleotides: TGTGCCAGCAGTGACAGCGGGGGGGCCTCAGATACGCAGTATTTT. The chain has TRBV6-4 and TRBJ2-3, with TRBD2 identical over 10 bases. V lost 2 bases and J lost 4; bases outside the gene matches: 3. This CDR3 is built from 15 residues. Looked up from germline, CDR1 is MRHNA and CDR2 is SNTAGT.

The chain has TRBV27 and TRBJ2-5; 11 bases fit TRBD1. J was trimmed by 4 bases and V by 6 bases; bases with no gene match: 4. The germline V gene encodes CDR1 MNHEY and CDR2 SMNVEV (reference sequence). The CDR3 extends over 14 amino acids. The CDR3 DNA reads TGTGCCAGCAGGGACAGGGGGCTGTTAGAGACCCAGTACTTC. Residues: CASRDRGLLETQYF.

This clone occurred a few times. V is TRBV18 and J is TRBJ1-2; D remains ambiguous. Per germline, CDR1 KGHSH and CDR2 LQKENI. Trimming removed 2 bases at V and 8 bases at J, with 15 bases between. This CDR3 spans 14 amino acids. The CDR3 sequence: CASSPDDGSHGYTF. DNA for the CDR3: TGTGCCAGCTCACCAGATGACGGGTCTCACGGCTACACCTTC.

The J gene is TRBJ2-1, the V gene TRBV7-6, with 8 bases fitting TRBD1. The CDR3 consists of 13 residues. Germline CDR1 and CDR2: SGHVS and FNYEAQ. Trimming at V came to 5 bases and at J to 10 bases, leaving 7 bases not matched to a gene. The CDR3 loop is CASSTHRGLEQFF. The CDR3 region has the DNA TGTGCCAGCAGCACCCACAGGGGGTTGGAGCAGTTCTTC. Variable domain in full (rest from reference TRBV7-6 and TRBJ2-1): GAGVSQSPRYKVTKRGQDVALRCDPISGHVSLYWYRQALGQGPEFLTYFNYEAQQDKSGLPNDRFSAERPEGSISTLTIQRTEQRDSAMYRCASSTHRGLEQFFGPGTRLTVL.

This clone was found a few times. This sequence joins TRBV5-4 and TRBJ2-7; 10 bases are a match to TRBD1. Germline V gene sequence: CDR1 SGHNT, CDR2 YYREEE (reference sequence). J lost 7 bases, V lost 4 bases, and 5 bases had no gene match. This CDR3 is built from 13 residues. As DNA, the CDR3 is TGTGCCAGCAGCCTGGGACAGGGGATGGAGCAGTACTTC. Protein: CASSLGQGMEQYF.

The chain links TRBV29-1 to TRBJ1-2, with 7 bases lining up with TRBD1. The CDR3 is 13 amino acids. Trimming at V came to 3 bases and at J to 8 bases, leaving 9 bases not matched to a gene. The germline V gene has CDR1 SQVTM and CDR2 ANQGSEA. CDR3 nucleotides: TGCAGCGTTGAGAATGGACAGGAAGGCGGCTACACCTTC. Protein sequence: CSVENGQEGGYTF. The variable domain in full, with the rest retrieved from reference TRBV29-1 and TRBJ1-2, is SAVISQKPSRDICQRGTSLTIQCQVDSQVTMMFWYRQQPGQSLTLIATANQGSEATYESGFVIDKFPISRPNLTFSTLTVSNMSPEDSSIYLCSVENGQEGGYTFGSGTRLTVV.